The entry below describes one TCR beta chain. The antigen is undetermined. V was shortened by 3 bases and J by 7 bases, with 13 bases between the two germline ends. Germline assignment: CDR1 SGHVS and CDR2 FNYEAQ. The CDR3 has 13 residues. This sample stems from a study of T cell repertoires in cytomegalovirus infection. On the study more broadly: Newly reported HLA-C-restricted and thoroughly characterized HLA-B-restricted CMV epitopes were employed. Indications came from public TCR beta signatures; they pointed to CMV infection and to a matching HLA type.

The study, taken as a whole, reports: Cumulative public TCR beta family frequency identified carriers of CMV plus the relevant HLA. Across the ex vivo response, the dominant clonotypes were HLA-C-restricted CMV-specific TCR beta clonotypes.

Each CDR3 protein gets one entry after TCRdb re-called the reads with MiXCR. The sample has fewer than 1,000,000 distinct CDR3 sequences; approximately 31% are singletons. The sequence derives from a human donor in good health (CMV status not recorded). Some clones in this sample may be carry-over from other donors' samples. This specimen consisted of cultured CD8+ T cells from PBMCs, obtained from culture after CMV antigen stimulation. The rearrangement joins TRBV7-6 to TRBJ2-7; D is unresolved. CDR3 amino acids: CASSLEQTGEQYF. CDR3 bases: TGTGCCAGCAGCTTGGAACAGACTGGAGAGCAGTACTTC.